The 32 T cell receptor beta chains in this list originate from one sample, sequenced in a study of blood T cells in healthy people across ages. PCR was performed a second time for roughly 7 to 11 cycles using a sample-barcoded 5' primer and a J-beta primer mix. TCRdb ran MiXCR on the 5' RACE reads and lists one entry per CDR3 protein. The table has about 1.5 million distinct CDR3 sequences, 40% to 45% seen once; the top ten hold about 4%. What was sequenced was blood. These receptors originate from a woman younger than 35 in good health.

This clonotype appeared a few times. The V and J genes are TRBV6-1 and TRBJ2-7; tentative D call: TRBD1 (5 bases). V was cut by 9 bases and J by 1 base, with 16 bases left in between. This CDR3 region has 14 residues. CDR1 is MNHNS, CDR2 SASEGT, per germline. The CDR3 is CASLSYQGSYEQYF. CDR3 sequence (DNA): TGTGCCAGTCTCTCCTATCAGGGTTCCTACGAGCAGTACTTC.

This rearrangement joins TRBV2 to TRBJ1-2, with unresolved D. Trimming shortened V by 6 bases and J by 9 bases, and 17 bases separated the two germline ends. This CDR3 has 13 residues. The germline CDR1 and CDR2 sequences are SNHLY and FYNNEI. CDR3 residues: CASSSKRLTRYTF. The CDR3 nucleotides read TGTGCCAGCAGCTCCAAAAGACTGACGCGCTACACCTTC.

This clonotype was seen a few times. This chain uses TRBV5-6 with TRBJ1-1; 7 bases match TRBD1. Germline values: CDR1 SGHDT, CDR2 YYEEEE. The CDR3 contains 15 residues. J was trimmed by 0 bases and V by 4 bases; bases with no gene match: 6. DNA for the CDR3: TGTGCCAGCAGCGCTGGCAGGGGGGTGAACACTGAAGCTTTCTTT. Amino acids: CASSAGRGVNTEAFF. Using reference TRBV5-6 and TRBJ1-1 for the parts outside the CDR3, the full variable domain is DAGVTQSPTHLIKTRGQQVTLRCSPKSGHDTVSWYQQALGQGPQFIFQYYEEEERQRGNFPDRFSGHQFPNYSSELNVNALLLGDSALYLCASSAGRGVNTEAFFGQGTRLTVV.

The chain uses TRBV27 and TRBJ2-3; D unresolved. The CDR3 extends over 13 amino acids. The V gene lost 5 bases and the J gene lost 6 bases, with 12 bases spanning the gap. Germline V gene lookup returns CDR1 MNHEY and CDR2 SMNVEV (reference sequence). The CDR3 loop is CASSVYPLDTQYF. The CDR3 nucleotides are TGTGCCAGCAGTGTATACCCCCTGGATACGCAGTATTTT.

Notes on this clonotype: An end of the junction does not agree with germline; a read error may underlie this. This chain uses TRBV4-2 with TRBJ2-5; 11 bases align to TRBD2. This CDR3 contains 15 residues. Germline assignment: CDR1 LGHNA and CDR2 YNFKEQ. This CDR3 reads CASSERLAGQETRYF. The CDR3 DNA reads as TGTGCCAGCAGCGAACGACTAGCGGGACAAGAGACCCGGTACTTC.

The rearrangement uses TRBV28 and TRBJ2-1; 12 nucleotides align to TRBD1. Losses at the gene ends were 5 bases for V and 7 bases for J; bases not matched to a gene: 6. The germline V gene encodes CDR1 MDHEN and CDR2 SYDVKM. The CDR3 extends over 15 amino acids. CDR3 sequence: CASSTGTGGLNEQFF. The DNA of the CDR3 is TGTGCCAGCAGTACCGGGACAGGGGGCTTGAATGAGCAGTTCTTC.

In regard to this clonotype: A much bigger clone sits one base away, suggesting this may be a read error. V usage is TRBV25-1 and J usage is TRBJ2-1; 9 bases are a match to TRBD2. CDR1 is MGHDK, CDR2 SYGVNS, per germline. The CDR3 length is 15 residues. For the CDR3, the DNA is TGTGCCAACAGTGAGACTAGCGGTTATTACAATGAGCAGTTCTTC. Its protein product is CANSETSGYYNEQFF.

The chain combines TRBV6-2 or TRBV6-3 with TRBJ2-1; D call uncertain. The J call is uncertain, as TRBJ2-7 better fits the DNA end. This CDR3 region has 13 residues. Per the germline V gene, CDR1 is MNHEY and CDR2 is SVGEGT. The DNA for the CDR3 is TGTGCCAGCAGACGGACGGTCTACGATGAGCAGTACTTC. It codes for CASRRTVYDEQYF.

The rearrangement joins TRBV6-4 to TRBJ2-1; no clear D. Germline CDR1 and CDR2: MRHNA and SNTAGT. V was trimmed by 4 bases and J by 2 bases, leaving 9 bases between them. The CDR3 is 14 amino acids. The CDR3 DNA reads as TGTGCCAGCAGTGTCGAACACGCCTACAATGAGCAGTTCTTC. Translation gives CASSVEHAYNEQFF.

V gene TRBV7-2 combines with J gene TRBJ1-1; D gene ambiguous. The length of the CDR3 is 11 residues. With 4 bases removed from V and 7 bases from J, the gap between germline ends came to 7 bases. From germline, CDR1 is SGHTA and CDR2 FQGNSA. CDR3 nucleotide sequence: TGTGCCAGCAGCTCCGCATTTGAAGCTTTCTTT. Translation gives CASSSAFEAFF.

The rearrangement uses TRBV7-2 and TRBJ1-2; D might be TRBD1 (6 bases). Germline values: CDR1 SGHTA, CDR2 FQGNSA. V gave up 1 base and J gave up 5 bases, with 14 bases separating them. The CDR3 extends over 15 amino acids. In nucleotides, the CDR3 is TGTGCCAGCAGCTTAGTGGCCGGACAGAAATATGGCTACACCTTC. Amino acid sequence: CASSLVAGQKYGYTF.

This clonotype was counted only a few times. The chain has TRBV20-1 and TRBJ2-6; D not resolved. CDR1 is DFQATT, CDR2 SNEGSKA, per germline (reference sequence). This CDR3 is built from 13 residues. V gave up 4 bases and J gave up 4 bases, with 8 bases separating them. CDR3 amino acids: CSAKLWGANVLTF. Written as DNA, the CDR3 is TGCAGTGCTAAGCTCTGGGGGGCCAACGTCCTGACTTTC.

The sample holds a few counts of this clonotype. The rearrangement uses TRBV27 and TRBJ1-2, with D possibly matching TRBD1 (6 bases). The CDR3 is made up of 15 amino acids. With 5 bases removed from V and 3 bases from J, the gap between germline ends came to 16 bases. Germline CDR1 reads MNHEY; CDR2 reads SMNVEV (reference sequence). This CDR3 is CASSPLTGPHYGYTF. DNA of the CDR3: TGTGCCAGCAGTCCCCTGACAGGACCCCACTATGGCTACACCTTC.

In this sample, this clonotype turned up a few times. CDR3 protein: CASSSVRDSYNEQFF. The CDR3 nucleotides read TGTGCCAGCAGCTCCGTGCGGGACTCCTACAATGAGCAGTTCTTC. The gene calls are TRBV7-9 and TRBJ2-1, with a possible D match to TRBD2 (6 bases). The germline CDR1 and CDR2 sequences are SEHNR and FQNEAQ (reference sequence). Trimming took off 4 bases at V and 0 bases at J, with 10 bases between the two ends. The CDR3 totals 15 residues.

The sample holds a few counts of this clonotype. The V gene is TRBV7-2, the J gene TRBJ2-7, with D hard to call. V lost 1 base and J lost 2, with 9 bases in between. CDR1 is SGHTA and CDR2 is FQGNSA in the germline V gene. The CDR3 loop spans 14 amino acids. The CDR3 DNA sequence: TGTGCCAGCAGCTTAGGTCCGGCAGCCTACGAGCAGTACTTC. This sequence encodes CASSLGPAAYEQYF. Together with reference TRBV7-2 and TRBJ2-7, the CDR3 gives the full variable domain: GAGVSQSPSNKVTEKGKDVELRCDPISGHTALYWYRQSLGQGLEFLIYFQGNSAPDKSGLPSDRFSAERTGGSVSTLTIQRTQQEDSAVYLCASSLGPAAYEQYFGPGTRLTVT.

This clonotype was detected a few times. V is TRBV3-1 and J is TRBJ2-5; no clear D. Germline V lookup: CDR1 LGHDT, CDR2 YNNKEL (reference sequence). The CDR3 runs to 14 residues. Trimming took 0 bases from V and 0 from J, leaving 5 bases between them. For the CDR3, the DNA is TGTGCCAGCAGCCAAGACCCAAACCAAGAGACCCAGTACTTC. It is translated as CASSQDPNQETQYF.

The chain recombines TRBV29-1 with TRBJ2-1, with D hard to call. V lost 8 bases and J lost 0, with 11 bases in between. Germline CDR1 is SQVTM and CDR2 is ANQGSEA. The CDR3 consists of 13 residues. In nucleotides, the CDR3 is TGCAGCTTTCAGTCGAGCTCCTACAATGAGCAGTTCTTC. It translates to CSFQSSSYNEQFF.

This clonotype has at least ten counts. The gene calls are TRBV5-1 and TRBJ2-1; tentative D call: TRBD2 (6 bases). This CDR3 has 14 amino acids. Germline lookup yields CDR1 SGHRS and CDR2 YFSETQ. The germline V and J ends were trimmed by 0 bases and 3 bases, with 7 bases remaining between them. For the CDR3, the DNA is TGCGCCAGCAGCTTGGGCGGGGTCTACAATGAGCAGTTCTTC. This gives the protein CASSLGGVYNEQFF.

This clonotype turned up a few times. The chain links TRBV28 to TRBJ2-7; D could derive from TRBD1 or TRBD2 (5 bases each). Trimming left V 7 bases short and J 4 bases short, with 20 bases between. Germline V gene lookup returns CDR1 MDHEN and CDR2 SYDVKM. This CDR3 has 15 amino acids. The CDR3 loop reads CASTRGRGREYEQYF. In DNA form, the CDR3 reads TGTGCCAGCACCCGGGGTCGGGGCAGGGAATACGAGCAGTACTTC.

The gene calls are TRBV12-3 or TRBV12-4 and TRBJ1-2; D ambiguous. CDR3 size: 15 residues. Trimming took 4 bases from V and 4 from J, leaving 16 bases between them. CDR3 amino acids: CASSWDGRSPYGYTF. DNA of the CDR3: TGTGCCAGCAGTTGGGATGGACGGTCACCCTATGGCTACACCTTC.

In this sample, this clonotype turned up once. CDR3 nucleotides: TGTGCCAGCACCTGGCCGGTGGGCAAAAACATTCAGTACTTC. It is translated as CASTWPVGKNIQYF. This chain connects TRBV6-2 or TRBV6-3 to TRBJ2-4; D is uncertain. Per germline, CDR1 MNHEY and CDR2 SVGEGT. The CDR3 totals 14 residues. V lost 7 bases to trimming and J lost 3 bases, with 13 bases between them.

This sequence joins TRBV7-2 and TRBJ2-5; 8 nucleotides match TRBD2. J gave up 3 bases and V 11 bases, and 8 bases lay outside the gene matches. This CDR3 contains 13 residues. Germline V lookup: CDR1 SGHTA, CDR2 FQGNSA. CDR3 DNA sequence: TGTGCCGGCGGGGAGGGACTAGAAGAGACCCAGTACTTC. This gives the protein CAGGEGLEETQYF.

The chain recombines TRBV14 with TRBJ1-1, with a possible D match to TRBD1 (6 bases). Between the trimmed V and J ends, which lost 7 bases and 1 base, there was a span of 13 bases. Germline CDR1 is SGHDN and CDR2 is FVKESK. The CDR3 sequence is 14 residues long. This CDR3 is CASNRLGANTEAFF. CDR3 sequence (DNA): TGTGCCAGCAACAGACTGGGGGCGAACACTGAAGCTTTCTTT.

The gene calls are TRBV20-1 and TRBJ2-2, with 14 bases matching TRBD2. The V segment lost 5 bases and the J segment 9 bases; nucleotides outside the gene matches: 5. The CDR3 runs to 14 residues. Germline values: CDR1 DFQATT, CDR2 SNEGSKA (reference sequence). The CDR3, as DNA: TGCAGTGCTGGGACTAGCGGGAGCTTCCGGGAGCTGTTTTTT. Protein product: CSAGTSGSFRELFF.

This clonotype has more than one count but fewer than ten. This chain connects TRBV4-1 to TRBJ1-5, with a possible D match to TRBD1 (5 bases). Trimming pared 2 bases from V and 1 base from J, leaving 12 bases between. This CDR3 has 16 residues. CDR1 and CDR2 (germline): MGHRA, YSYEKL. CDR3 bases: TGCGCCAGCAGCCAAAAAGGGGCGGGGAGCAATCAGCCCCAGCATTTT. It yields the protein CASSQKGAGSNQPQHF.

This clonotype was seen repeatedly, ten times or more. The gene calls are TRBV7-9 and TRBJ1-2, with D possibly matching TRBD1 (6 bases). There are 13 residues in the CDR3. Germline values: CDR1 SEHNR, CDR2 FQNEAQ (reference sequence). Deletions cut 6 bases from V and 3 bases from J, with 11 bases between. The CDR3 region has the DNA TGTGCCAGCAGTCGTTCAGGGGACTATGGCTACACCTTC. It translates to CASSRSGDYGYTF.

The chain recombines TRBV6-5 with TRBJ1-4; D is uncertain. Germline CDR1 MNHEY, CDR2 SVGAGI. The CDR3 length is 12 residues. Trimming pared 0 bases from V and 10 bases from J, leaving 6 bases between. The CDR3 loop reads CASSYSSGKLFF. For the CDR3, the DNA is TGTGCCAGCAGTTACTCGTCTGGAAAACTGTTTTTT.

Concerning this clonotype: Sequence at one end of the junction differs from germline and may be a read error. The chain recombines TRBV12-3 or TRBV12-4 with TRBJ2-3; unclear D gene. The CDR3 spans 16 residues. As DNA, the CDR3 is TGTGCCGGCAGTTTTTCGGGCTCTTTGGTCACAGATACGCAGTATTTT. Translating it yields CAGSFSGSLVTDTQYF.

The chain couples TRBV2 to TRBJ1-1, with D maybe TRBD1 (5 bases). The CDR3 covers 14 residues. Trimming shortened V by 5 bases and J by 0 bases, and 10 bases separated the two germline ends. Germline values: CDR1 SNHLY, CDR2 FYNNEI. The CDR3 DNA is TGTGCCAGCAGTCCGGGGGAACTGAACACTGAAGCTTTCTTT. It codes for CASSPGELNTEAFF.

The genes are TRBV12-3 or TRBV12-4 and TRBJ2-3; TRBD1 matches 8 bases. With V trimmed by 6 bases and J by 0 bases, 11 bases remained unmatched. CDR3 length: 17 residues. The CDR3 region is CASRKRQGSSSTDTQYF. CDR3 coding DNA: TGTGCCAGCAGGAAGAGACAGGGGTCGTCTAGCACAGATACGCAGTATTTT.

The gene calls are TRBV7-6 and TRBJ2-7; D uncertain. V was trimmed by 0 bases and J by 3 bases, leaving 15 bases between them. This CDR3 is 16 amino acids long. The germline V gene encodes CDR1 SGHVS and CDR2 FNYEAQ. The CDR3 sequence: CASSLAESRLYYEQYF. CDR3 sequence (DNA): TGTGCCAGCAGCTTAGCTGAGTCCCGACTCTACTACGAGCAGTACTTC.

The V gene is TRBV20-1, the J gene TRBJ2-1; TRBD2 is a possible D gene (6 bases). The CDR3 runs to 14 residues. CDR1 and CDR2 (germline): DFQATT, SNEGSKA (reference sequence). Trimming removed 2 bases from V and 10 bases from J, with 18 bases in between. The CDR3 region is CSARSGGSLGEQFF. Written as DNA, the CDR3 is TGCAGTGCTAGATCTGGGGGGTCTCTCGGGGAGCAGTTCTTC.